The 15 T cell receptor beta chains below come from one sample, sequenced in a study of cytomegalovirus exposure and HLA in healthy donors. The primer mix had 60 Vbeta and 13 Jbeta primers. Profiling relied on immunoSEQ multiplex PCR, and the TCRdb table lists in-frame clones only, not all of them. Here the sample table reports under 35,000 clones. The sample was PBMCs. These TCRs come from a man in his thirties or forties in good health and CMV-seronegative.

This chain uses TRBV21-1 with TRBJ1-1; the D call of TRBD1 is as the table states it, not checked on the DNA. TRBV21-1 is classified as a pseudogene. CDR3 length equals 16 residues. For the CDR3, the DNA is TGTGCCAGCAGCAATTGTAACGACAGGGCCAACACTGAAGCTTTCTTT. As protein: CASSNCNDRANTEAFF.

The chain uses TRBV5-6 and TRBJ1-2, with unresolved D. Germline V lookup: CDR1 SGHDT, CDR2 YYEEEE. The CDR3 runs 13 residues. Trimming removed 6 bases from V and 3 bases from J, with 12 bases in between. Here the CDR3 DNA reads TGTGCCAGCACAGGCCCTACTCACTATGGCTACACCTTC. It is translated as CASTGPTHYGYTF. Variable domain in full (rest from reference TRBV5-6 and TRBJ1-2): DAGVTQSPTHLIKTRGQQVTLRCSPKSGHDTVSWYQQALGQGPQFIFQYYEEEERQRGNFPDRFSGHQFPNYSSELNVNALLLGDSALYLCASTGPTHYGYTFGSGTRLTVV.

The CDR3 loop is CAGGTGVNYGYTF. As DNA, the CDR3 is TGTGCCGGAGGGACAGGGGTAAACTATGGCTACACCTTC. The genes are TRBV6-1 and TRBJ1-2; 10 nucleotides match TRBD1. The length of the CDR3 is 13 residues. With V trimmed by 11 bases and J by 2 bases, 5 bases remained unmatched. CDR1 MNHNS and CDR2 SASEGT come from the germline V gene.

The chain recombines TRBV5-1 with TRBJ2-5; TRBD1 might be the D (6 bases). TRBJ2-7 matches the DNA end more closely, so the J call is doubtful. This CDR3 spans 14 amino acids. The V gene's germline CDR1 is SGHRS and CDR2 YFSETQ. The CDR3 DNA is TGCGCCAGCAGCAGCTCAGGGGCGGCCTACGAGCAGTACTTC. It specifies CASSSSGAAYEQYF.

The chain couples TRBV5-1 to TRBJ1-3, with a weak D call TRBD1 (5 bases). Germline V CDR1 and CDR2: SGHRS, YFSETQ. Trimming pared 6 bases from V and 3 bases from J, leaving 10 bases between. The CDR3 has 13 amino acids. The CDR3 loop is CASTREDGNTIYF. The CDR3 region has the DNA TGCGCCAGCACCAGGGAAGATGGAAACACCATATATTTT.

The gene calls are TRBV7-2 and TRBJ1-2; the D gene is possibly TRBD1 (6 bases). The length of the CDR3 is 13 residues. V shed 1 base and J shed 7 bases, with 10 bases lying between them. Germline V gives CDR1 SGHTA, CDR2 FQGNSA. CDR3 sequence reads: CASSLDRAFGYTF. DNA of the CDR3: TGTGCCAGCAGCTTAGACAGGGCTTTTGGCTACACCTTC.

The chain uses TRBV28 and TRBJ2-1, with D maybe TRBD2 (5 bases). Germline V CDR1 and CDR2: MDHEN, SYDVKM. CDR3 length: 12 residues. V gave up 6 bases and J gave up 9 bases, with 12 bases separating them. CDR3 amino acids: CASSVYGGEQFF. The CDR3 nucleotides read TGTGCCAGCAGCGTCTATGGAGGTGAGCAGTTCTTC.

V gene TRBV10-3 combines with J gene TRBJ1-5; D unresolved. Germline assignment: CDR1 ENHRY and CDR2 SYGVKD. The CDR3 is 18 residues long. The ends were cut back, 0 bases at V and 2 bases at J, with 17 bases in the middle. The CDR3 region is CAISESSTGKWGNQPQHF. The DNA of the CDR3 is TGTGCCATCAGTGAGTCGTCGACGGGGAAATGGGGCAATCAGCCCCAGCATTTT.

The V and J genes are TRBV5-1 and TRBJ1-1, with a possible D match to TRBD1 (5 bases). Germline values: CDR1 SGHRS, CDR2 YFSETQ. The ends were cut back, 3 bases at V and 3 bases at J, with 18 bases in the middle. The CDR3 is 16 amino acids. For the CDR3, the DNA is TGCGCCAGCAGCTGGCAGGGACTAACCTTGGACACTGAAGCTTTCTTT. This codes for CASSWQGLTLDTEAFF.

J is TRBJ2-7 and V is TRBV5-1; 8 bases are a match to TRBD2. CDR3 length equals 16 residues. CDR1 SGHRS and CDR2 YFSETQ come from the germline V gene. With V trimmed by 3 bases and J by 0 bases, 8 bases remained unmatched. Written as DNA, the CDR3 is TGCGCCAGCAGCTCGGGGCGGGGGGTTCTCTCCTACGAGCAGTACTTC. It specifies CASSSGRGVLSYEQYF. Supplemented by reference TRBV5-1 and TRBJ2-7, the full variable domain reads KAGVTQTPRYLIKTRGQQVTLSCSPISGHRSVSWYQQTPGQGLQFLFEYFSETQRNKGNFPGRFSGRQFSNSRSEMNVSTLELGDSALYLCASSSGRGVLSYEQYFGPGTRLTVT.

V gene TRBV5-1 combines with J gene TRBJ2-2, with 8 bases matching TRBD2. V was pared by 1 base and J by 4 bases, with 9 bases of the junction left unmatched. The germline V gene has CDR1 SGHRS and CDR2 YFSETQ. The CDR3 totals 17 residues. The CDR3, as DNA: TGCGCCAGCAGCTTGTATTATGCGGGAGGTAGCACCGGGGAGCTGTTTTTT. Residues: CASSLYYAGGSTGELFF.

This clone is called medium-sized based on its frequency. This chain uses TRBV2 with TRBJ2-7, with D perhaps TRBD2 (5 bases). V was pared by 4 bases and J by 5 bases, with 12 bases between. This CDR3 contains 13 residues. Germline assignment: CDR1 SNHLY and CDR2 FYNNEI. The CDR3 loop reads CASSAWAGHEQYF. CDR3 bases: TGTGCCAGCAGTGCCTGGGCGGGCCACGAGCAGTACTTC.

The rearrangement uses TRBV6-9 and TRBJ2-7, with D unclear. Germline V lookup: CDR1 MNHGY, CDR2 SVAAGI. V shed 11 bases and J shed 5 bases, with 10 bases lying between them. The CDR3 runs to 10 residues. CDR3 DNA sequence: TGTGCCTGCCGTGGGCACGAGCAGTACTTC. The encoded protein is CACRGHEQYF.

The chain has TRBV6-1 and TRBJ1-1; D unresolved. The CDR3 totals 13 residues. The V end lost 5 bases, the J end lost 0 bases, and 7 bases lay between the germline ends. The germline V gene encodes CDR1 MNHNS and CDR2 SASEGT. The CDR3 nucleotides read TGTGCCAGCAGTTTTACTTTGAACACTGAAGCTTTCTTT. Its translation is CASSFTLNTEAFF.

The chain employs TRBV27 and TRBJ2-5; D gene ambiguous. The CDR3 runs 18 residues. Trimming left V 6 bases short and J 5 bases short, with 28 bases between. Looked up from germline, CDR1 is MNHEY and CDR2 is SMNVEV (reference sequence). CDR3 amino acids: CASSRIQRANLFRETQYF. CDR3 DNA sequence: TGTGCCAGCAGCCGAATCCAGCGCGCTAACCTATTTAGGGAGACCCAGTACTTC.